Sequencing of this T cell receptor (beta chain) was carried out in a study of CXCR3-negative and CXCR3-positive naive CD8 T cells. About this clonotype itself: Its antigen remains unknown.

Germline-derived CDR1 and CDR2 are ENHRY and SYGVKD. The length of the CDR3 is 15 residues. Under 350,000 cells per CD8+ T cell subset were flow-sorted in triplicate. Preparation of TRB cDNA libraries relied on 5' RACE carrying UMI labels. TCRdb re-called the 5' RACE reads, yielding one record per CDR3 amino acid sequence without DNA. The sample table includes just under 90,000 distinct CDR3 sequences. Study-level points and caveats: Similarly elevated diversity marked both naive subsets, with memory CD8+ cells showing far lower diversity. CXCR3-positive naive cells had more hydrophobic TRB CDR3s than CXCR3-negative naive cells.

The TCR sequence derives from a human donor in good health. Some clones in this sample may be carry-over from other donors' samples. The chain joins TRBV10-3 to TRBJ2-7; TCRdb indicates TRBD2, and absent DNA this call remains unverified. Sequencing was carried out using naive CXCR3+ CD8+ T cells from blood. Sample subset: CD45RO-CCR7+CD27+CD95- naive CD8+ T cells expressing CXCR3 (TNR3+). The CDR3 is CAISLGLAFTYEQYF.